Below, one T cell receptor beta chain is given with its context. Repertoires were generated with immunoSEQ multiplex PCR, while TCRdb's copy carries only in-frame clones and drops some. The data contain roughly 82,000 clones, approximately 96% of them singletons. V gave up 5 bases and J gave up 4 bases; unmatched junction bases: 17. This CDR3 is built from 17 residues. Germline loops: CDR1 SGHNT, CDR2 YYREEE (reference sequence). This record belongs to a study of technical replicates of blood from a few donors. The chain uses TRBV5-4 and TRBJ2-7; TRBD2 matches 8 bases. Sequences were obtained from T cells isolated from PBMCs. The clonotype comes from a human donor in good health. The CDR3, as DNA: TGTGCCAGCAGTCCGGAATCCAGCGGGAGAGCGGTTTACGAGCAGTACTTC. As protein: CASSPESSGRAVYEQYF.